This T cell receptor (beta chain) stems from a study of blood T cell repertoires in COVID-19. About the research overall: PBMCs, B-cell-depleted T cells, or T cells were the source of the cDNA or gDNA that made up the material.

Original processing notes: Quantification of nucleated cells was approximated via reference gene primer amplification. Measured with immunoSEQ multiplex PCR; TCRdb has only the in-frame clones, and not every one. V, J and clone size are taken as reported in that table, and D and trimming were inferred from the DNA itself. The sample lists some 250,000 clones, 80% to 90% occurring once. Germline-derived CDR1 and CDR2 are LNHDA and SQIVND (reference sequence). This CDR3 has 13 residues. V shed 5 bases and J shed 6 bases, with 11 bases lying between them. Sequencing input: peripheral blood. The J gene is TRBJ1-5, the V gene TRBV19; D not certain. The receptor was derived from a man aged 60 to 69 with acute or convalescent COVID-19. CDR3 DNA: TGTGCCAGTAGTGGCGGACTGGGTCAGCCCCAGCATTTT. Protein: CASSGGLGQPQHF.